This entry lists 11 T cell receptor beta chains sequenced from one sample in a study of shared clonotypes between healthy human individuals (dated by TCRdb to 2018 to 2021). Libraries were constructed by the immunoSEQ multiplex PCR assay. TCRdb carries this immuneACCESS record with in-frame sequences only. Its versions omit some clonotypes, under half of them owing to an unresolved V gene in the studies checked, with the rest unexplained. The sample includes roughly 400,000 clones, with 96% observed a single time. In total, the top ten clones hold approximately 0.32% of the sample. The sequenced material came from memory CD8+ T cells sorted from blood. The sample's cell subset or site label, in plain terms: CD45RO+ cells pooled with CCR7-negative TemRA cells. The receptors come from a man aged 25 to 40 in good health.

The chain has TRBV12-2 and TRBJ2-7; the table gives TRBD2 as D, unverified against the DNA. TRBV12-2 is labeled a pseudogene. CDR3 length: 18 residues. CDR3 bases: TGTGCAAGTCGCTTAGAGGGACTAGCGGGAGGCCCCTCCTACGAGCAGTACTTC. Encoded protein: CASRLEGLAGGPSYEQYF.

The CDR3 DNA reads as TGTGCTACCTGCAACTGGTACGAGCAGTACTTC. The encoded protein is CATCNWYEQYF. The chain joins TRBV28 to TRBJ2-7; no clear D. The CDR3 is 11 amino acids. Germline V CDR1 and CDR2: MDHEN, SYDVKM.

V is TRBV28 and J is TRBJ2-3; 16 nucleotides align to TRBD2. The germline CDR1 and CDR2 sequences are MDHEN and SYDVKM. This CDR3 spans 18 amino acids. V shed 6 bases and J 1 base; nucleotides not matched to a gene: 7. CDR3 sequence reads: CASSRGLAGGRGTDTQYF. CDR3 sequence (DNA): TGTGCCAGCAGCAGGGGACTAGCGGGAGGGAGGGGCACAGATACGCAGTATTTT.

The gene calls are TRBV19 and TRBJ2-2, with D perhaps being TRBD1 or TRBD2 (5 bases each). The CDR3 is 15 amino acids. Germline V gene lookup returns CDR1 LNHDA and CDR2 SQIVND (reference sequence). V lost 7 bases and J 4 bases, leaving 16 bases between the germline ends. The CDR3 sequence: CASTLLGDPTGELFF. The CDR3 DNA sequence: TGTGCCAGTACCCTCCTCGGGGACCCCACCGGGGAGCTGTTTTTT.

The chain uses TRBV27 and TRBJ2-2; a weak D match, TRBD1 (5 bases). The germline CDR1 and CDR2 sequences are MNHEY and SMNVEV (reference sequence). The CDR3 sequence is 15 residues long. V was clipped by 1 base and J by 4 bases, with 10 bases between them. CDR3 protein: CASSLFRQFTGELFF. CDR3 DNA sequence: TGTGCCAGCAGTTTATTCCGACAGTTCACCGGGGAGCTGTTTTTT.

The chain carries TRBV5-4 and TRBJ1-1; 9 bases fit TRBD1. CDR1 and CDR2 from the germline V gene are SGHNT and YYREEE (reference sequence). This CDR3 has 16 residues. Losses at the gene ends were 0 bases for V and 6 bases for J; bases not matched to a gene: 9. Written as DNA, the CDR3 is TGTGCCAGCAGCTTGGGAGGACAGGGGAGGTTGGCTGAAGCTTTCTTT. Its protein is CASSLGGQGRLAEAFF.

This chain connects TRBV5-6 to TRBJ2-5; the D gene is possibly TRBD1 (6 bases). V lost 4 bases and J 5 bases, leaving 12 bases between the germline ends. Germline V lookup: CDR1 SGHDT, CDR2 YYEEEE. The CDR3 spans 13 residues. The CDR3 DNA reads TGTGCCAGCAGCCCGGGCAGGGGTGAGACCCAGTACTTC. Protein product: CASSPGRGETQYF.

The chain combines TRBV11-2 with TRBJ2-3, with 12 bases that match TRBD2. Germline values: CDR1 SGHAT, CDR2 FQNNGV. There are 18 residues in the CDR3. V trimming: 8 bases; J trimming: 3 bases; junction bases outside the gene matches: 15. The CDR3 reads CASGSLRLAGVGTDTQYF. The CDR3, as DNA: TGTGCCAGCGGCTCCTTGAGACTAGCGGGAGTGGGGACAGATACGCAGTATTTT.

This rearrangement joins TRBV7-9 to TRBJ1-1, with unresolved D. The CDR3 totals 13 residues. CDR1 and CDR2 (germline): SEHNR, FQNEAQ (reference sequence). V shed 1 base and J shed 4 bases, with 7 bases lying between them. CDR3 nucleotide sequence: TGTGCCAGCAGCTTAGAATTGGGCACTGAAGCTTTCTTT. Its translation is CASSLELGTEAFF.

The chain employs TRBV2 and TRBJ2-5; no reliable D call. This CDR3 is 12 amino acids long. Germline-derived CDR1 and CDR2 are SNHLY and FYNNEI. V was pared by 8 bases and J by 5 bases, with 12 bases between. In nucleotides, the CDR3 is TGTGCCAGCGGTCTTGATGGGGAGACCCAGTACTTC. Its protein is CASGLDGETQYF.

This rearrangement joins TRBV2 to TRBJ2-7; D is perhaps TRBD2 (6 bases). The CDR3 totals 11 residues. V lost 3 bases and J lost 7, with 7 bases in between. Germline V gives CDR1 SNHLY, CDR2 FYNNEI. The CDR3 here is CASSEEGEQYF. The CDR3 bases are TGTGCCAGCAGTGAGGAGGGTGAGCAGTACTTC.